This TCR beta chain stems from a study of cytomegalovirus exposure and HLA in healthy donors. Germline V lookup: CDR1 SGDLS, CDR2 YYNGEE. Trimming removed 0 bases from V and 8 bases from J, with 14 bases in between. The CDR3 runs to 14 residues. Notes on this clone: Antigen unknown.

Repertoires were generated with immunoSEQ multiplex PCR, while TCRdb's copy carries only in-frame clones and drops some. Altogether about 120,000 clones are present, 88% being singletons, with the ten largest covering under 6.5%. Study-level results: TCR clusters originating in the first cohort tended to co-occur in the roughly 120 validation repertoires, according to a later analysis. Cytomegalovirus association was assigned to some 160 TCR beta chains. Most TCRs appeared rarely, but some public TCRs recurred in many donors.

The J gene is TRBJ1-1, the V gene TRBV9, with D maybe TRBD1 (5 bases). The sample consisted of PBMCs. This receptor was obtained from a woman under 30 in good health and CMV-seropositive. CDR3 loop: CASSVAEWGREAFF. Written as DNA, the CDR3 is TGTGCCAGCAGCGTAGCTGAGTGGGGCAGGGAAGCTTTCTTT.